The 25 T cell receptor beta chains in this list originate from one sample, sequenced in a study of Graves' ophthalmopathy and Graves' hyperthyroidism. RNA served as the template for amplifying TCR beta CDR3 regions. HTBI primers were employed in first-round RT-PCR, then a second-round multiplex PCR followed. TCRdb independently ran MiXCR on the multiplex PCR reads; one entry per CDR3 protein. Of some 1.1 million distinct CDR3 sequences in the sample, roughly two fifths were seen once. The sample consisted of peripheral blood or thyroid tissue (not recorded which). These receptors all come from an adult man with Graves' hyperthyroidism.

The rearrangement uses TRBV9 and TRBJ2-5, with D unresolved. Germline loops: CDR1 SGDLS, CDR2 YYNGEE. V lost 2 bases to trimming and J lost 0 bases, with 5 bases between them. This CDR3 region has 13 residues. The CDR3 reads CASSVSYQETQYF. CDR3 DNA: TGTGCCAGCAGCGTGAGTTACCAAGAGACCCAGTACTTC.

In its sample, this clonotype was seen once. The chain is built from TRBV19 and TRBJ2-5; 7 bases are a match to TRBD2. Trimming cost V 9 bases and J 2 bases; bases outside gene matches: 15. CDR1 is LNHDA and CDR2 is SQIVND in the germline V gene (reference sequence). The CDR3 is 16 amino acids. The CDR3 DNA is TGTGCCAGCAGCCTCAACTCCGGACTAGAACAAGAGACCCAGTACTTC. Protein product: CASSLNSGLEQETQYF.

The sample holds a few counts of this clonotype. V and J are TRBV9 and TRBJ1-5; tentatively, D is TRBD1 (6 bases). Germline V CDR1 and CDR2: SGDLS, YYNGEE. The CDR3 runs to 18 residues. The V gene lost 4 bases and the J gene lost 2 bases, with 22 bases spanning the gap. The CDR3: CASSLVVAVGGGNQPQHF. The CDR3 bases are TGTGCCAGCAGCTTAGTGGTTGCGGTAGGGGGTGGCAATCAGCCCCAGCATTTT.

The chain uses TRBV4-1 and TRBJ1-2, with D possibly matching TRBD1 (5 bases). The CDR3 sequence is 18 residues long. From germline, CDR1 is MGHRA and CDR2 YSYEKL. With 4 bases removed from V and 8 bases from J, the gap between germline ends came to 29 bases. The CDR3: CASSPGRGLVPVSRGYTF. The CDR3 nucleotides are TGCGCCAGCAGCCCCGGACGGGGACTCGTCCCGGTATCGCGGGGCTACACCTTC.

As for this clonotype: Its ends do not fully match the called genes, so a read error is possible. The chain links TRBV5-1 to TRBJ1-1; 12 bases align to TRBD1. Looked up from germline, CDR1 is SGHRS and CDR2 is YFSETQ. The length of the CDR3 is 15 residues. This CDR3 reads CASSRPGQGAAEAFF. DNA for the CDR3: TGTGCCAGCAGCCGCCCGGGACAGGGGGCGGCCGAAGCTTTCTTT.

The genes are TRBV6-4 and TRBJ1-1; tentatively, D is TRBD1 (6 bases). V lost 5 bases, J lost 4 bases, and 14 bases lay in between. CDR1 is MRHNA and CDR2 is SNTAGT in the germline V gene. This CDR3 contains 14 residues. CDR3 residues: CASSSQGMSTEAFF. CDR3 bases: TGTGCCAGCAGTAGCCAGGGGATGAGCACTGAAGCTTTCTTT.

The genes are TRBV25-1 and TRBJ2-3; 10 nucleotides line up with TRBD2. There are 15 residues in the CDR3. Germline V gene data show CDR1 as MGHDK and CDR2 as SYGVNS. V gave up 8 bases and J gave up 5 bases; unmatched junction bases: 10. Here the CDR3 DNA reads TGTGCCAGCGCCCAAGCGGGAGGGTTCGGAGATACGCAGTATTTT. It is translated as CASAQAGGFGDTQYF.

At least ten counts were recorded for this clonotype. This chain uses TRBV7-9 with TRBJ1-1, with unresolved D. The length of the CDR3 is 13 residues. V was pared by 2 bases and J by 4 bases, with 8 bases between. Germline CDR1 and CDR2: SEHNR and FQNEAQ (reference sequence). The DNA of the CDR3 is TGTGCCAGCAGCTTACTGGTTGGCACTGAAGCTTTCTTT. Translated, it gives CASSLLVGTEAFF.

This clonotype was counted at least ten times. The genes are TRBV7-9 and TRBJ2-7, with D tentatively TRBD1 or TRBD2 (5 bases each). V was pared by 5 bases and J by 4 bases, with 12 bases between. Germline V lookup: CDR1 SEHNR, CDR2 FQNEAQ (reference sequence). This CDR3 is 13 amino acids long. CDR3 bases: TGTGCCAGCAGCACCCAGGGAGCTTACGAGCAGTACTTC. This codes for CASSTQGAYEQYF.

In this sample, this clonotype turned up many times. The rearrangement joins TRBV9 to TRBJ2-2; no clear D. This CDR3 region has 15 residues. The V end was cut by 2 bases, the J end by 5 bases, with 13 bases between. CDR1 and CDR2 from the germline V gene are SGDLS and YYNGEE. CDR3: CASSVDMVLTGELFF. CDR3 nucleotide sequence: TGTGCCAGCAGCGTGGATATGGTATTGACCGGGGAGCTGTTTTTT. The full variable domain, completed using reference TRBV9 and TRBJ2-2, is DSGVTQTPKHLITATGQRVTLRCSPRSGDLSVYWYQQSLDQGLQFLIQYYNGEERAKGNILERFSAQQFPDLHSELNLSSLELGDSALYFCASSVDMVLTGELFFGEGSRLTVL.

The chain links TRBV9 to TRBJ2-5, with D tentatively TRBD1 (6 bases). CDR1 is SGDLS, CDR2 YYNGEE, per germline. There are 16 residues in the CDR3. V lost 0 bases and J lost 1, with 13 bases in between. CDR3 nucleotides: TGTGCCAGCAGCGTAGGAATCAGGGGCGGCCAAGAGACCCAGTACTTC. Protein: CASSVGIRGGQETQYF.

This clonotype appeared once. This sequence may be a read error, since a much larger clone differs from it by one base. The rearrangement links TRBV7-9 to TRBJ1-6, with 7 nucleotides matching TRBD1. Germline-derived CDR1 and CDR2 are SEHNR and FQNEAQ (reference sequence). CDR3 length equals 16 residues. The CDR3 coding sequence is TGTGCCGGCAGCCCCCGACAGGGCTCCTATAATTCACCCCTCCACTTT. Amino acid sequence: CAGSPRQGSYNSPLHF.

This clonotype was found many times. V gene TRBV7-9 combines with J gene TRBJ1-1, with D unclear. The CDR3 loop spans 13 amino acids. The ends were cut back, 6 bases at V and 7 bases at J, with 15 bases in the middle. CDR1 is SEHNR, CDR2 FQNEAQ, per germline (reference sequence). The CDR3 spells CASSEVPGNEAFF. In DNA form, the CDR3 reads TGTGCCAGCAGTGAGGTCCCAGGCAATGAAGCTTTCTTT. The full variable domain, rest sourced from reference TRBV7-9 and TRBJ1-1, is DTGVSQNPRHKITKRGQNVTFRCDPISEHNRLYWYRQTLGQGPEFLTYFQNEAQLEKSRLLSDRFSAERPKGSFSTLEIQRTEQGDSAMYLCASSEVPGNEAFFGQGTRLTVV.

For this clonotype: A much larger clone is a single base away; this may be a read error. V and J are TRBV19 and TRBJ1-1; a weak D match, TRBD1 (5 bases). Germline values: CDR1 LNHDA, CDR2 SQIVND (reference sequence). The CDR3 consists of 15 residues. CDR3 in DNA: TGTGCCAGTAGTATTCGTCAGGGTGTGGGGACTGGAGCTTTCTTT. It specifies CASSIRQGVGTGAFF. The full variable domain, its missing parts supplied by reference TRBV19 and TRBJ1-1, is DGGITQSPKYLFRKEGQNVTLSCEQNLNHDAMYWYRQDPGQGLRLIYYSQIVNDFQKGDIAEGYSVSREKKESFPLTVTSAQKNPTAFYLCASSIRQGVGTGAFFGQGTRLTVV.

This clonotype was recorded at least ten times. The chain carries TRBV7-8 and TRBJ2-7; 10 positions agree with TRBD1. This CDR3 region has 14 residues. The V and J ends lost 5 bases and 6 bases, in that order; junction bases with no gene match: 7. CDR1 is SGHVS and CDR2 is FQNEAQ in the germline V gene. This CDR3 is CASSTRQGALEQYF. In DNA, the CDR3 is TGTGCCAGCAGCACGAGACAGGGGGCTCTCGAGCAGTACTTC.

To note about this clonotype: The junction departs from germline at one end; a sequencing error may be responsible. V is TRBV7-9 and J is TRBJ2-7, with 7 bases fitting TRBD2. The CDR3 runs to 16 residues. Germline assignment: CDR1 SEHNR and CDR2 FQNEAQ (reference sequence). CDR3 nucleotide sequence: TGCGCCAGCAGCCAAGATTACGGGGGGAGAGACTACGAGCAGTACTTC. Its protein product is CASSQDYGGRDYEQYF. The complete variable domain, with remaining parts taken from reference TRBV7-9 and TRBJ2-7, reads DTGVSQNPRHKITKRGQNVTFRCDPISEHNRLYWYRQTLGQGPEFLTYFQNEAQLEKSRLLSDRFSAERPKGSFSTLEIQRTEQGDSAMYLCASSQDYGGRDYEQYFGPGTRLTVT.

The chain links TRBV2 to TRBJ2-7, with a weak D call TRBD2 (6 bases). Germline CDR1 SNHLY, CDR2 FYNNEI. V dropped 5 bases and J dropped 4 bases, with 24 bases sitting between them. This CDR3 comprises 17 residues. The CDR3 DNA is TGTGCCAGCAGTTCTCAGAGGCGGGACCCCATAGCATACGAGCAGTACTTC. It encodes CASSSQRRDPIAYEQYF.

This clonotype was counted at least ten times. The chain has TRBV29-1 and TRBJ1-4; TRBD1 agrees at 8 bases. Germline lookup yields CDR1 SQVTM and CDR2 ANQGSEA. The CDR3 consists of 15 residues. The V segment lost 4 bases and the J segment 7 bases; nucleotides outside the gene matches: 11. The CDR3 DNA reads TGCAGCGTTGCGCCGGGGACAGGAACACCTGAAAAACTGTTTTTT. Its translation: CSVAPGTGTPEKLFF.

The V call is TRBV7-6, the J call TRBJ2-6, with D possibly matching TRBD1 (7 bases). The germline V and J ends were trimmed by 0 bases and 1 base, with 16 bases remaining between them. The CDR3 totals 19 residues. In germline, CDR1 is SGHVS, CDR2 FNYEAQ. In DNA form, the CDR3 reads TGTGCCAGCAGCTTAGCGCGGGGACAGTTAATTTCTGGGGCCAACGTCCTGACTTTC. Translation gives CASSLARGQLISGANVLTF.

In its sample, this clonotype was seen many times. The chain combines TRBV29-1 with TRBJ1-1; weak D call: TRBD1 (6 bases). V gave up 0 bases and J gave up 0 bases, with 17 bases separating them. The CDR3 is 17 amino acids. The germline gives CDR1 SQVTM, CDR2 ANQGSEA. CDR3 DNA: TGCAGCGTTGAAGATCCTGGGGGCGAGGGGATGAACACTGAAGCTTTCTTT. It encodes CSVEDPGGEGMNTEAFF. Full variable domain (missing parts from reference TRBV29-1 and TRBJ1-1): SAVISQKPSRDICQRGTSLTIQCQVDSQVTMMFWYRQQPGQSLTLIATANQGSEATYESGFVIDKFPISRPNLTFSTLTVSNMSPEDSSIYLCSVEDPGGEGMNTEAFFGQGTRLTVV.

The chain has TRBV11-1 and TRBJ2-7, with 10 bases matching TRBD1. V was clipped by 0 bases and J by 4 bases; unmatched bases: 6. Germline values: CDR1 SGHAT, CDR2 FQDESV (reference sequence). CDR3 size: 16 residues. The CDR3 DNA is TGTGCCAGCAGCTTAGCGGGGACAGGGGTCCAATACGAGCAGTACTTC. Its protein is CASSLAGTGVQYEQYF.

In regard to this clonotype: A read error is possible here, since a much larger clone lies one base away. V usage is TRBV7-9 and J usage is TRBJ2-7; 9 nucleotides align to TRBD2. Per the germline V gene, CDR1 is SEHNR and CDR2 is FQNEAQ (reference sequence). The J segment lost 4 bases and the V segment lost 3 bases, leaving 7 bases of the junction unmatched. This CDR3 contains 15 residues. CDR3 loop: CASSFSSGGRYEQYF. In DNA, the CDR3 is TGTGCCAGCAGCTTTTCGAGCGGGGGGAGGTACGAGCAGTACTTC.

This clonotype showed up just once. The chain employs TRBV15 and TRBJ2-7; TRBD1 matches 8 bases. The CDR3 runs to 15 residues. V lost 5 bases and J lost 4; bases outside the gene matches: 10. The germline V gene encodes CDR1 LNHNV and CDR2 YYDKDF (reference sequence). The DNA of the CDR3 is TGTGCCACCAGCCGCGCCGGACAGGGCCCTTACGAGCAGTACTTC. Protein product: CATSRAGQGPYEQYF. The full variable domain, rest sourced from reference TRBV15 and TRBJ2-7, is DAMVIQNPRYQVTQFGKPVTLSCSQTLNHNVMYWYQQKSSQAPKLLFHYYDKDFNNEADTPDNFQSRRPNTSFCFLDIRSPGLGDTAMYLCATSRAGQGPYEQYFGPGTRLTVT.

This clonotype was picked up a small number of times. The chain couples TRBV29-1 to TRBJ1-1; 9 bases are shared with TRBD1. CDR3 size: 14 residues. The V and J ends lost 0 bases and 8 bases, in that order; junction bases with no gene match: 7. The germline gives CDR1 SQVTM, CDR2 ANQGSEA. The CDR3 DNA reads TGCAGCGTTGAAGAAACAGGGGGCGCGGGCGAAGCTTTCTTT. Amino acid sequence: CSVEETGGAGEAFF.

CDR3 in DNA: TGTGCCACCAGTATTCGGGGGGGCAGTGAAGCTTTCTTT. Its translation: CATSIRGGSEAFF. The rearrangement uses TRBV15 and TRBJ1-1, with D possibly TRBD1 on 6 matching bases. V was pared by 6 bases and J by 7 bases, with 15 bases between. The CDR3 sequence is 13 residues long. Germline CDR1 is LNHNV and CDR2 is YYDKDF (reference sequence).